The clone carrying this TCR beta chain has just a few counts. Its antigen remains unidentified. The protocol was immunoSEQ multiplex PCR, while the TCRdb copy is restricted to in-frame clones and leaves out a portion. The sample lists over 700,000 clones; approximately 77% were seen once. This CDR3 spans 16 amino acids. Germline-derived CDR1 and CDR2 are LNHNV and YYDKDF (reference sequence). V shed 5 bases and J 0 bases; nucleotides not matched to a gene: 9. The sample originates from a study of shared clonotypes between healthy human individuals. Points from the study as a whole: The small donor group covered limited genetic and exposure diversity.

The rearrangement uses TRBV15 and TRBJ2-5, with TRBD2 identical over 7 bases. The TCR originated in a woman aged 25-40 years in good health. What was sequenced was memory CD4+ T cells sorted from blood. Subset given: CD45RA-negative fraction. Here the CDR3 DNA reads TGTGCCACCAGCCACACCCTAGCGGACCACCAAGAGACCCAGTACTTC. Its protein is CATSHTLADHQETQYF.